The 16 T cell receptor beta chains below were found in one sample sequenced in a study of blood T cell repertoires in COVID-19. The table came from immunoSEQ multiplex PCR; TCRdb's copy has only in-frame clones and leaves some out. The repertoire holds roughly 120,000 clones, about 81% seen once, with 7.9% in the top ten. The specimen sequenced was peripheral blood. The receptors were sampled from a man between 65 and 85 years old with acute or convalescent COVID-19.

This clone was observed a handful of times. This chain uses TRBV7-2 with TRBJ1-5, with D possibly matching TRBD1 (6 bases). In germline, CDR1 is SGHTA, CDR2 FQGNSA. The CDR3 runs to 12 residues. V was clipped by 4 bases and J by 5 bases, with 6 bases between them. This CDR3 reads CASSYRDQPQHF. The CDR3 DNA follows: TGTGCCAGCAGCTACAGGGATCAGCCCCAGCATTTT.

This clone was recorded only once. CDR3 sequence reads: CASSSLGLGFGSGEQYF. CDR3 coding DNA: TGCGCCAGCAGCTCCCTGGGACTGGGGTTTGGGAGTGGCGAGCAGTACTTC. The chain has TRBV5-1 and TRBJ2-7, with a weak D call TRBD2 (6 bases). Germline assignment: CDR1 SGHRS and CDR2 YFSETQ. This CDR3 comprises 17 residues. Deletions cut 3 bases from V and 6 bases from J, with 25 bases between.

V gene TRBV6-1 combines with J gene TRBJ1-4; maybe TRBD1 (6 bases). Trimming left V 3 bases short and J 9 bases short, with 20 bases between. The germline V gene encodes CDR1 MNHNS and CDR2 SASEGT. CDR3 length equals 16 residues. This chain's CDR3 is CASSDQLQGRGKKLFF. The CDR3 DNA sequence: TGTGCCAGCAGTGACCAATTACAGGGTAGAGGAAAAAAACTGTTTTTT.

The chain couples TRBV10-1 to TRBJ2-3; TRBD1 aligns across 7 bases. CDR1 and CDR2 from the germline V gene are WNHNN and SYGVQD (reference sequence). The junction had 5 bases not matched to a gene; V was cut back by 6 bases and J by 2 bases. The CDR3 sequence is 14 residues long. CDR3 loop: CASSPGQVTDTQYF. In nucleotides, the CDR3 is TGCGCCAGCAGCCCCGGACAGGTCACAGATACGCAGTATTTT.

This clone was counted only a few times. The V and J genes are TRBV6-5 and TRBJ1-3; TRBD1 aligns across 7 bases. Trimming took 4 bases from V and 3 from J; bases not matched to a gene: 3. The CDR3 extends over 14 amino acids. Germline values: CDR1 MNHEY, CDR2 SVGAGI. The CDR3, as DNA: TGTGCCAGCAGTTCGACAGGGCTTGGAAACACCATATATTTT. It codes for CASSSTGLGNTIYF.

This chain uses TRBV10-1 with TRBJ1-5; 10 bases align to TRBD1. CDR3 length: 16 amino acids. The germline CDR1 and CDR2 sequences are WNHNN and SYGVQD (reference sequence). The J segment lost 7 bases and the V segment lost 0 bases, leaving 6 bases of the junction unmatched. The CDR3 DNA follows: TGCGCCAGCAGTGAGTCGGGGGGACAGGGGTGGCAGCCCCAGCATTTT. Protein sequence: CASSESGGQGWQPQHF.

CDR3 coding DNA: TGTGCCAGCAGCCACGCGACAGGGGGACCCTACGAGCAGTACTTC. This translates into CASSHATGGPYEQYF. The chain couples TRBV11-1 to TRBJ2-7, with 9 bases aligning to TRBD1. Trimming removed 5 bases from V and 2 bases from J; junction bases left unmatched: 7. The CDR3 covers 15 residues. CDR1 is SGHAT, CDR2 FQDESV, per germline (reference sequence).

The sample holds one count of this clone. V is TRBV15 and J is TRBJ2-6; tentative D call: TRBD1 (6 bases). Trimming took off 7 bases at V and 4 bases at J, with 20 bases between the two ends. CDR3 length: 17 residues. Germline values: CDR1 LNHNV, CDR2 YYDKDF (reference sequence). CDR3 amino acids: CATTHSEGVSGANVLTF. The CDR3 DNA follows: TGTGCCACCACACACAGCGAGGGGGTAAGCGGGGCCAACGTCCTGACTTTC.

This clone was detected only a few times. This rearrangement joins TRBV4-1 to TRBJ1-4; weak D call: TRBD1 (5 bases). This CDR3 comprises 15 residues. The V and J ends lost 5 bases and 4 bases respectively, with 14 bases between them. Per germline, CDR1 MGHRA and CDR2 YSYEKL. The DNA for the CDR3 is TGCGCCAGCAGCAAGGACGCAGGGATTAATGAAAAACTGTTTTTT. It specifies CASSKDAGINEKLFF.

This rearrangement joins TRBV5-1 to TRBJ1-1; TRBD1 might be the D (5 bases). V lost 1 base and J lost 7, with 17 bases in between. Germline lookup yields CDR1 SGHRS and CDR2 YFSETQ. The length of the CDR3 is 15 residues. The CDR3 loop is CASSLSARANGEAFF. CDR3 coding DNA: TGCGCCAGCAGCTTGTCTGCCAGGGCCAATGGTGAAGCTTTCTTT. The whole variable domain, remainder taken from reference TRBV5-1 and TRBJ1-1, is KAGVTQTPRYLIKTRGQQVTLSCSPISGHRSVSWYQQTPGQGLQFLFEYFSETQRNKGNFPGRFSGRQFSNSRSEMNVSTLELGDSALYLCASSLSARANGEAFFGQGTRLTVV.

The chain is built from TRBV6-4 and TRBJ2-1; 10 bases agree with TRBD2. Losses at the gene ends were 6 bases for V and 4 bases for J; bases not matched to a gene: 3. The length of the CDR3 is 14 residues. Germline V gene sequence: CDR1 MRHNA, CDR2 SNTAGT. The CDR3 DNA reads TGTGCCAGCAGAGATAGCGGGAGGTACAATGAGCAGTTCTTC. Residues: CASRDSGRYNEQFF.

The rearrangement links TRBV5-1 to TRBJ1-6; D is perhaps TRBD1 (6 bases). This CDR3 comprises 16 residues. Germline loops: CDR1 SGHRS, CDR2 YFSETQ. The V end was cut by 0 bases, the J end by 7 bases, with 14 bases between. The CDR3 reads CASSLAQQGQNSPLHF. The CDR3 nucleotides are TGCGCCAGCAGCTTGGCCCAACAGGGACAAAATTCACCCCTCCACTTT.

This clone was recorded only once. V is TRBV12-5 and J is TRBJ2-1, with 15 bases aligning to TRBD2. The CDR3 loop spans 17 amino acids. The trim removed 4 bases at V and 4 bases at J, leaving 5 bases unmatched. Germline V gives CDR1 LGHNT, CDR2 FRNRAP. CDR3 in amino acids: CASGSRGTSGGYNEQFF. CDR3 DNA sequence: TGTGCTAGTGGTTCGCGGGGGACTAGCGGGGGGTACAATGAGCAGTTCTTC.

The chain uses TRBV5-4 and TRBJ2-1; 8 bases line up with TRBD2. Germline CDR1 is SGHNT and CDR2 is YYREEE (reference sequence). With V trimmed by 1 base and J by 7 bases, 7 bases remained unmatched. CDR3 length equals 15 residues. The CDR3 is CASSLLGGGFNEQFF. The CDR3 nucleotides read TGTGCCAGCAGCTTGCTGGGCGGGGGGTTTAATGAGCAGTTCTTC.

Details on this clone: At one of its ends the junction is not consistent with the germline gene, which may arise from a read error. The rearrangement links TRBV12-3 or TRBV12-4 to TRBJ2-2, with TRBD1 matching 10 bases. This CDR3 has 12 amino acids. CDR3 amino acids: CASSKGQGRRDF. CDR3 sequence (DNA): TGTGCCAGCAGTAAGGGACAGGGGCGAAGGGATTTT.

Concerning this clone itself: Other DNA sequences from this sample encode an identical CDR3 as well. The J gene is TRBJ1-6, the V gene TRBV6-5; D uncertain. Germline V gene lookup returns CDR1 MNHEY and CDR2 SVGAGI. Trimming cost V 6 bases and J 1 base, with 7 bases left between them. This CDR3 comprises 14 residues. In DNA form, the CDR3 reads TGTGCCAGCAGAGATAGTTCCTATAATTCACCCCTCCACTTT. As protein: CASRDSSYNSPLHF.